A selection of T cell receptor beta chains follows, all from one sample in a study of T cell responses to AZD1222 COVID-19 vaccine. Clones were read by immunoSEQ multiplex PCR, and TCRdb kept only the in-frame ones, dropping some. Found here are about 150,000 clones, around 88% of them singletons; the top ten hold 3% to 3.5%. The sequencing here drew on peripheral blood, taken on day 0 of MenACWY control vaccination. Receptors originate from an adult in good health. Each CDR3 is given with its conserved first and last residue. The D gene is left open where the match is weak. Only some rows state a clone size, as once, few, many or a class for expanded clones.

d_call j_call clone_size v_call cdr3_nt cdr3_aa
NA TRBJ1-1 NA TRBV27 TGTGCCAGCAGTCCGGTACAACTGATGAACACTGAAGCTTTCTTT CASSPVQLMNTEAFF
NA TRBJ1-5 NA TRBV4-3 TGCGCCAGCAGCCAAGATCGGAATAAGCCCCAGCATTTT CASSQDRNKPQHF
NA TRBJ1-1 NA TRBV7-9 TGTGCCAGCAGCTTAGGGGTTTCGGGTCCTAAGGCTTTCTTT CASSLGVSGPKAFF
NA TRBJ2-4 NA TRBV3-1/TRBV3-2 TGTGCCAGCAGCCAAGACCGAGGGACCCTAGCCAAAAACATTCAGTACTTC CASSQDRGTLAKNIQYF
NA TRBJ1-1 once TRBV25-1 TGTGCCAGCAGTGACGGAGCTACGACTGAAGCTTTCTTT CASSDGATTEAFF
NA TRBJ2-5 few TRBV23-1 TGCGCCAGCAGTCAATCTCGAGGAGGAGGGGAGACCCAGTACTTC CASSQSRGGGETQYF
TRBD1 TRBJ1-2 NA TRBV6-4 TGTGCCAGCAGGCCCCCGGGACAGGGCGACTATGGCTACACCTTC CASRPPGQGDYGYTF
TRBD2 TRBJ2-7 few TRBV7-2 TGTGCCAGCAGCCTAACCTCTAGCGGGGGCTCCTACGAGCAGTACTTC CASSLTSSGGSYEQYF
TRBD2 TRBJ2-4 NA TRBV6-5 TGTGCCAGCAGTTACAGGGAGGGAAACATTCAGTACTTC CASSYREGNIQYF
TRBD1 TRBJ2-2 NA TRBV7-3 TGTGCCAGCAGCTCTTCCCAGGGGGCGTCCACCGGGGAGCTGTTTTTT CASSSSQGASTGELFF
NA TRBJ1-1 few TRBV5-1 TGCGCCAGCAGCTTGCTGGGGAACACTGAAGCTTTCTTT CASSLLGNTEAFF
NA TRBJ2-2 NA TRBV14 TGTGCCAGCAGCCAATTCATCCGGGGGCGCAGAACCGGGGAGCTGTTTTTT CASSQFIRGRRTGELFF
NA TRBJ1-1 NA TRBV5-4 TGTGCCAGCAGCTTGGGACAGATGAACACTGAAGCTTTCTTT CASSLGQMNTEAFF
NA TRBJ1-4 NA TRBV6-2/TRBV6-3 TGTGCCAGCAGCCTATTAGGAATCCGGGGTGAAAAACTGTTTTTT CASSLLGIRGEKLFF
NA TRBJ2-2 once TRBV28 TGTGCCAGCAGTTTCCTTGGACAAGCGAACACCGGGGAGCTGTTTTTT CASSFLGQANTGELFF
NA TRBJ1-2 NA TRBV5-5 TGTGCCAGCAGCCAACTAACAGGGCTGTATGGCTACACCTTC CASSQLTGLYGYTF
NA TRBJ1-4 NA TRBV19 TGTGCCAGTAGTCAAGCTACGAGTCCTGGTGAAAAACTGTTTTTT CASSQATSPGEKLFF
NA TRBJ2-7 NA TRBV12-3/TRBV12-4 TGTGCCAGCAGTGGCCGCTGGGAGCAGTACTTC CASSGRWEQYF
NA TRBJ2-1 few TRBV7-3 TGTGCCAGCAGCTTCTCCAGAGGCAATGAGCAGTTCTTC CASSFSRGNEQFF
NA TRBJ2-2 NA TRBV11-3 TGTGCCAGCAGCCCCTTTGGACTGAACACCGGGGAGCTGTTTTTT CASSPFGLNTGELFF
NA TRBJ1-6 NA TRBV7-2 TGTGCCAGCAGCTTAGAGGCAGGGCGGAATTCACCCCTCCACTTT CASSLEAGRNSPLHF
TRBD1 TRBJ2-1 NA TRBV29-1 TGCAGCGTGTCCCACAGGGGGCGGTACAATGAGCAGTTCTTC CSVSHRGRYNEQFF
NA TRBJ2-7 NA TRBV6-1 TGTGCCAGCAGTGAAATGATACGAAGTCTGACCTACGAGCAGTACTTC CASSEMIRSLTYEQYF
NA TRBJ2-7 NA TRBV27 TGTGCCAGCAGTCCCCTCTTAGGATTCCCCTACGAGCAGTACTTC CASSPLLGFPYEQYF
TRBD2 TRBJ2-1 NA TRBV18 TGTGCCAGCTCACCGGGGCTAGCGGGGAACTACAATGAGCAGTTCTTC CASSPGLAGNYNEQFF
TRBD2 TRBJ2-3 NA TRBV29-1 TGCAGCGTCCTCGGGGGGGCACGCACAGATACGCAGTATTTT CSVLGGARTDTQYF
NA TRBJ2-4 NA TRBV7-2 TGTGCCAGCAGCTCCCGGGGGCCGGGAAACATTCAGTACTTC CASSSRGPGNIQYF
NA TRBJ1-1 NA TRBV4-2 TGTGCCAGCAGCCAAGTTGCGGGGACTGAAGCTTTCTTT CASSQVAGTEAFF
NA TRBJ1-1 NA TRBV18 TGTGCCAGCTCACCCCGGTGGGAGAACACTGAAGCTTTCTTT CASSPRWENTEAFF
TRBD2 TRBJ2-1 NA TRBV5-1 TGCGCCAGCAGCAAACTAGCGGGAGCCTACAATGAGCAGTTCTTC CASSKLAGAYNEQFF
NA TRBJ2-1 NA TRBV7-3 TGTGCCAGCAGCGTCAGCGGGACAGCCTACAATGAGCAGTTCTTC CASSVSGTAYNEQFF
NA TRBJ1-1 NA TRBV11-2 TGTGCCAGCAGCCCAGGACGGCCAATTCATGATGAAGCTTTCTTT CASSPGRPIHDEAFF
NA TRBJ2-7 NA TRBV29-1 TGCAGCGTTTCTTCGACGGAGGGCTCCTACGAGCAGTACTTC CSVSSTEGSYEQYF
NA TRBJ1-1 once TRBV7-2 TGTGCCAGCAGCTTAAGACCCGCGCAGAACACTGAAGCTTTCTTT CASSLRPAQNTEAFF
NA TRBJ1-1 NA TRBV5-6 TGTGCCAGTACCTCGGTCGACCTGAACACTGAAGCTTTCTTT CASTSVDLNTEAFF
NA TRBJ2-3 NA TRBV4-2 TGTGCCAGCAGCCAAGCCTTCACAGATACGCAGTATTTT CASSQAFTDTQYF
NA TRBJ2-5 NA TRBV5-4 TGTGCCAGCAGCCCCCCCGGGTACCAAGAGACCCAGTACTTC CASSPPGYQETQYF
NA TRBJ2-7 NA TRBV2 TGTGCCAGCAGTGCCGGCCGGAGGGAGCAGTACTTC CASSAGRREQYF
TRBD1 TRBJ1-1 NA TRBV18 TGTGCCAGCTTCACCACAGGGGGGACTGAAGCTTTCTTT CASFTTGGTEAFF
NA TRBJ2-3 NA TRBV9 TGTGCCAGCAGCTCCCAAGGGGGAAGAATCGATACGCAGTATTTT CASSSQGGRIDTQYF
NA TRBJ1-2 NA TRBV2 TGTGCCAGCAGTGATAGAGGGATGGGTGGCTACACCTTC CASSDRGMGGYTF
NA TRBJ2-6 NA TRBV4-1 TGCGCCAGCAGCCAAGCCCTTGTCAGTGGGATTGGCTCTGGGGCCAACGTCCTGACTTTC CASSQALVSGIGSGANVLTF
NA TRBJ2-7 NA TRBV7-8 TGTGCCAGCAGCCCAGGACGGCCTGGCTGGGTCATCTTCGAGCAGTACTTC CASSPGRPGWVIFEQYF
TRBD2 TRBJ2-2 NA TRBV4-3 TGCGCCAGCAGCCAAGGAGGAGGAGCGGGGGGGAACACCGGGGAGCTGTTTTTT CASSQGGGAGGNTGELFF
TRBD1 TRBJ2-5 NA TRBV29-1 TGCAGCGGTATACAGGGGGAAGAGACCCAGTACTTC CSGIQGEETQYF
TRBD1 TRBJ1-2 NA TRBV7-2 TGTGCCAGCATTTTGTCAGGGGGTGGCTACACCTTC CASILSGGGYTF
NA TRBJ1-2 NA TRBV6-6 TGTGCCAGCACCCGGACAGCCCCTAACTATGGCTACACCTTC CASTRTAPNYGYTF
NA TRBJ1-5 NA TRBV3-1/TRBV3-2 TGTGCCAGCAGCCCCAGGGGCAGCAATCAGCCCCAGCATTTT CASSPRGSNQPQHF
NA TRBJ2-7 NA TRBV6-6 TGTGCCAGCAGTTACCTGATAGGGGGGATTGTCTACGAGCAGTACTTC CASSYLIGGIVYEQYF
TRBD1 TRBJ2-7 NA TRBV10-1 TGCGCCAGCAGGGCACTAAAAACAGGGGGCGCTAACGAGCAGTACTTC CASRALKTGGANEQYF
NA TRBJ1-1 NA TRBV19 TGTGCCAGTAGTGGTCACCCCTGGACTGAAGCTTTCTTT CASSGHPWTEAFF
TRBD1 TRBJ1-2 once TRBV18 TGTGCCAGCTCACCGCGACAGGGGGACGGCTACACCTTC CASSPRQGDGYTF
NA TRBJ1-1 NA TRBV3-1/TRBV3-2 TGTGCCAGCCGCAAGGAGGACTACTCACCAGAAGCTTTCTTT CASRKEDYSPEAFF
NA TRBJ1-5 NA TRBV7-2 TGTGCCAGCAGCTTACGACAGGGCAATCAGCCCCAGCATTTT CASSLRQGNQPQHF
NA TRBJ1-1 NA TRBV7-9 NA CASSSGQGQGALHTEAFF